This TCR beta chain was identified during a study of cytomegalovirus exposure and HLA in healthy donors (dated by TCRdb to about 2017). Broadly, across the study: According to an earlier analysis of 550 to 700 of the donors, 150 million to 200 million T cells yielded roughly 110 million unique TCR beta sequences and about 300 Gb of sequence data. Around 330 gigabases of sequencing data and tens of millions of unique TCR sequences made up an early release that covered approximately 650 HLA-typed donors. Of the roughly 410 genotyped donors, more than 75% were placed in the genetic ancestry cluster associated with self-reported Caucasian donors. The study aimed to test whether cataloging public T cell receptors could reveal signatures of past pathogen exposure. Using immunosequencing, the study profiled T cell repertoires from fewer than 850 subjects and related those repertoires to cytomegalovirus serostatus. Besides the first cohort of 666 subjects, a separate validation cohort made up of roughly 120 different subjects was used. The study combined high-throughput TCR immunosequencing, statistical association of individual TCRs with disease status, and machine learning to predict cytomegalovirus infection status. A later analysis re-analyzed previously published TCR beta repertoires from 666 donors and added high-resolution HLA genotyping to study TCR occurrence patterns. The later analysis used no new phenotypic data to find candidate immune exposures, relying instead on TCR beta sequences and their occurrence across donors. An earlier analysis of approximately 500 of the donors applied high-throughput TCR beta sequencing to assess whether each TCR beta V gene segment acted as functional or pseudogenic. Alongside the repertoire data, information on donor age, sex, ethnicity and CMV serostatus was compiled. A later genetic analysis took genome-wide SNP genotypes for about 55% of the 666 donors and used that subset as a discovery cohort. Every repertoire in the discovery cohort had been generated on one and the same sequencing platform. Class I and class II HLA loci were covered by the typing at four-digit resolution. The number of donors typed differed by locus, with about 629-630 for A, B, C, DRB1 and DQB1, approximately 500 for DQA1, 600 to 610 for DPA1, and over 400 for DPB1. A handful of DR-DQ haplotypes were handled as single units for association and clustering because linkage in the cohort was strong. Across 398 genotyped donors of the cohort, an average of roughly 200,000 unique TCR beta nucleotide sequences per donor were sequenced, and 15% to 20% of those sequences were non-productive.

The cohort comprised around 700 healthy bone marrow donors. At the time of sampling, all cohort members were nominally healthy, though unrecorded immune exposures were likely present. The donor tested CMV seronegative and was one of the 352 seronegative cohort members. A peripheral blood sample was provided by each donor, and peripheral blood mononuclear cells were used for TCR beta sequencing. Genomic DNA was extracted from the blood cell samples with the Qiagen DNeasy Blood Extraction Kit. V has 3 bases trimmed and J has 2 bases trimmed; junction bases matching no gene number 7. Counted from cysteine to phenylalanine, this CDR3 has 15 amino acids. Only the CDR3 DNA is retained, 45 bases long and in frame from the first base. The germline V gene (reference sequence) gives CDR1 as MNHEY and CDR2 as SMNVEV. To prepare the library, the immunoSEQ multiplex PCR assay was applied. The multiplex PCR relied on a mix of 60 forward primers for TCR Vbeta segments and 13 reverse primers for TCR Jbeta segments. The CDR3 region of rearranged TCR beta genes was amplified from genomic DNA by a multiplex PCR assay. The Illumina HiSeq System was used to sequence the amplified TCR beta libraries as 87-base-pair reads. Processing in the source paper ran as follows. In a later analysis, roughly 80 million unique TCR beta chains were counted across the roughly 610 repertoires, and around 10 million of these chains were shared by at least two donors. A nearest-neighbor algorithm error-corrected the raw reads and collapsed the reads into unique sequences, merging closely related sequences to remove PCR and sequencing errors. To assign V, D and J gene segments, CDR3 sequences were aligned to IMGT reference sequences. For a sequence to be retained, a match of at least six nucleotides was required to both a V gene segment and a J gene segment. Rearrangements were classified as productive when the CDR3 lacked stop codons and remained in frame with V and J, and all other rearrangements were classified as non-productive. CDR3 was defined according to IMGT convention as the region running from the second conserved V-encoded cysteine to the conserved J-encoded phenylalanine. Sequences without an unambiguous match to a single V gene segment were excluded from the earlier analysis of about 600 of the donors. An earlier analysis of fewer than 750 of the donors classified V segments as functional when productive rearrangements were above 56.7% and as segregating when the standard deviation between donors was above 5%. A statistical classification framework was developed to diagnose cytomegalovirus status using the catalog of TCR beta chain sequences. In a later analysis, V and J genes were assigned by comparing TCR nucleotide sequences against IMGT/GENE-DB human TR gene sequences. In a later analysis, CDR3 sequences and most-parsimonious VDJ recombination scenarios were assigned using the TCRdist pipeline. In a later analysis, each TCR beta chain was defined by its CDR3 amino acid sequence together with its V-gene family, and reads without a unique V-gene family were excluded. A later analysis removed roughly 590 highly shared, low-generation-probability nucleotide sequences to deal with suspected cross-contamination and a sequencing artifact. In a later analysis, a clonal expansion index was calculated for each public chain from normalized within-repertoire ranks of inferred template counts. In a later analysis, generation probabilities were computed with a VDJ recombination model fitted to out-of-frame rearrangements, and the resulting probabilities were checked against IGoR. A later analysis scored TCR-TCR, TCR-HLA and TCR-CMV co-occurrence with hypergeometric tests, applying a repertoire-size bias correction to TCR pairs. In a later analysis, false discovery rates were estimated by permuting HLA or CMV assignments 20 times. In a later analysis, co-occurring TCRs were grouped using DBSCAN, with TCRdist sequence similarity added in when clustering inside HLA-allele-positive subsets. For co-occurrence clustering, repertoires with fewer than 30,000 or more than 120,000 public chains were excluded, along with a handful of repertoires with anomalous nucleotide sharing. TCRdb took this table from immuneACCESS and kept in-frame rearrangements with V and J called. Such tables lack part of the clones; where checked against another copy, unresolved V genes explain under half of the gap, and the rest is unexplained. V and J calls and clone size are as listed in that table; D and trimming were resolved from the DNA. Present in this sample are more than 110,000 clones, 70% to 90% of which were seen just once. The leading ten clones occupy about 2.5% of the sample.

General conclusions and limits of the study: While some public TCRs were present in many individuals, most TCR sequences turned up only very rarely across donors. Because some donors lacked HLA typing at each locus, the association tests relied only on the typed subset. A later analysis found that most CMV-associated TCR beta chains appeared HLA-restricted, with HLA associations seemingly driven largely by CMV exposure. In a later analysis, TCR association rates were found to vary across HLA loci, with the most associated TCRs seen for DRB1 alleles and the fewest for HLA-C alleles. In an earlier analysis of around 600 of the donors, most TCR beta V segments appeared in productive rearrangements about 90% or about 30% of the time, broadly matching IMGT annotations. The 87-base-pair reads could not distinguish some IMGT-functional V segments, including TRBV6-2 and TRBV6-3, so those segments were excluded. The study gave a list of more than 150 TCR beta chains associated with cytomegalovirus. A later analysis found that HLA-associated TCR beta chains were more clonally expanded and had lower generation probabilities than equally common non-associated chains. Presence/absence analyses assumed roughly uniform sequencing depth across donors, an assumption that may not hold. According to the authors, the approach could potentially be generalized to other disease states and immunological phenotypes. Only TCR beta chains were sequenced in this cohort, and the absence of alpha or paired-chain data limited detectable features. A later analysis associated about 17,000 TCR beta sequences with specific HLA alleles at a false discovery rate of 0.05. The sequencing pipeline was judged likely to have produced a cluster of highly shared sequence variants as a technical artifact. CMV serostatus was the only immune exposure information available for the cohort. Assigning TCR associations to individual alleles was difficult when HLA alleles, especially DR and DQ, strongly co-occurred. Several of the top co-occurrence clusters appeared to be linked to parvovirus B19, influenza, CMV and Epstein-Barr virus, according to a later analysis. Cytomegalovirus status was reported to be diagnosed by the classifier with high specificity and sensitivity in both the original and validation cohorts. Three of the identified cytomegalovirus-associated TCR beta chains were confirmed in vitro to be specific for cytomegalovirus antigens. A further reported finding was that TCR beta sequences accurately predicted the HLA-A and HLA-B alleles for most subjects in the first cohort. In a later genetic analysis, fewer N-insertions in productive TCRs were reported among donors in an Asian-associated ancestry cluster than the 666-donor mean. Because counts were too low, 15 to 20 rarely observed V segments, including chromosome 9 orphons, were left out of the earlier analysis of a few hundred of the donors. Linkage disequilibrium might explain the correlated functional status among segregating V segments, but an unknown experimental factor could not be excluded. A later genetic analysis associated a missense DCLRE1C variant with V-gene and J-gene trimming of TCR beta chains, and an independent cohort replicated the association.

As to this clone: Its specific antigen is unknown. No qualities accompany the bases; no much larger clone lies one base away.

Sequenced: PBMCs. The chain is made from TRBV27 and TRBJ2-7; 7 bases in between match TRBD1. This clonotype originated in a man aged 45 to 65 in good health and CMV-seronegative. The DNA sequence is given as TGTGCCAGCAGTTTCATGGCAGGGGGTCCCTACGAGCAGTACTTC. This is translated as CASSFMAGGPYEQYF.